This TCR beta chain was retrieved from a study of cytomegalovirus exposure and HLA in healthy donors (dated by TCRdb to 2016 to 2017). With regard to the full study: In an earlier analysis of some 550 of the donors, 276 Gb of sequence data and 117 million unique TCR beta sequences from roughly 200 million T cells were reported. A later analysis re-examined previously published TCR beta repertoires from 500 to 700 donors and added high-resolution HLA genotyping to investigate patterns of TCR occurrence. Across approximately 400 genotyped donors of the cohort, an average of about 240,000 unique TCR beta nucleotide sequences per donor were sequenced, and 15% to 20% of those sequences were non-productive. The study aimed to test whether signatures of past pathogen exposure could be identified by cataloging public T cell receptors. In an earlier analysis of around 540 of the donors, high-throughput TCR beta sequencing was used to judge whether each TCR beta V gene segment behaved as functional or pseudogenic. Donor age, sex, ethnicity and CMV serostatus were compiled alongside the repertoire data. To predict cytomegalovirus infection status, the study combined high-throughput TCR immunosequencing, statistical association of individual TCRs with disease status, and machine learning. All discovery cohort repertoires had been generated on a single sequencing platform. The study profiled the T cell repertoires of 666 subjects by immunosequencing and related them to cytomegalovirus serostatus. Four or five DR-DQ haplotypes were treated as single units for association and clustering because of strong linkage in the cohort. Rather than drawing on any new phenotypic data, the later analysis identified candidate immune exposures from TCR beta sequences and the way those sequences occurred across donors. HLA typing included class I and class II loci at four-digit resolution. A later genetic analysis used genome-wide SNP genotypes for about three fifths of the 666 donors, treating that subset as a discovery cohort. Typing coverage varied by locus: roughly 620-640 donors for A, B, C, DRB1 and DQB1; some 520 for DQA1; more than 600 for DPA1; under 490 for DPB1. Along with the roughly 700-subject first cohort, a separate validation cohort of roughly 110 different subjects was used. Among the roughly 370 genotyped donors, around 81% belonged to the genetic ancestry cluster associated with self-reported Caucasian donors. About 300 gigabases of sequencing data and around 87 million unique TCR sequences were included in an early release covering around 600 HLA-typed donors.

Findings and caveats that apply to the study as a whole: In a later analysis, around 17,000 TCR beta sequences were associated with specific HLA alleles at a false discovery rate of 0.05. Presence/absence analyses assumed roughly uniform sequencing depth across donors, an assumption that may not hold. Compared with the roughly 600-donor mean, donors in an Asian-associated ancestry cluster had fewer N-insertions in productive TCRs, according to a later genetic analysis. Correlated functional status among segregating V segments might reflect linkage disequilibrium, but an unknown experimental factor could not be ruled out. Because counts were too low, seventeen rarely observed V segments, including chromosome 9 orphons, were excluded from the earlier analysis of around 590 of the donors. An association between a missense DCLRE1C variant and V-gene and J-gene trimming of TCR beta chains was found in a later genetic analysis and replicated in an independent cohort. A further reported finding was that TCR beta sequences accurately predicted the HLA-A and HLA-B alleles for most subjects in the first cohort. The 87-base-pair reads could not distinguish some IMGT-functional V segments, including TRBV6-2 and TRBV6-3, so those segments were excluded. In an earlier analysis of around 500 of the donors, most TCR beta V segments appeared in productive rearrangements about 90% or about 30% of the time, broadly matching IMGT annotations. Because HLA typing was missing for some donors at each locus, association tests included only the typed subset. A few of the identified cytomegalovirus-associated TCR beta chains were confirmed in vitro to be specific for cytomegalovirus antigens. In a later analysis, most CMV-associated TCR beta chains were found to appear HLA-restricted, with HLA associations seemingly driven largely by CMV exposure. Assigning TCR associations to individual alleles was difficult when HLA alleles, especially DR and DQ, strongly co-occurred. The authors suggested that the approach could potentially be generalized to other disease states and immunological phenotypes. Most TCR sequences were seen in very few donors, while some public TCRs were found in many individuals. According to a later analysis, parvovirus B19, influenza, CMV and Epstein-Barr virus appeared linked to several top co-occurrence clusters. The cohort was sequenced for TCR beta chains only, and without alpha or paired-chain data the features that could be detected were limited. A group of highly shared sequence variants was considered likely to be a technical artifact of the sequencing pipeline. In a later analysis, HLA-associated TCR beta chains were found to be more clonally expanded and to have lower generation probabilities than equally common non-associated chains. The classifier was reported to diagnose cytomegalovirus status with high specificity and sensitivity in both the original cohort and the validation cohort. The only immune exposure information available for the cohort was CMV serostatus. In a later analysis, TCR association rates were found to vary across HLA loci, with the most associated TCRs seen for DRB1 alleles and the fewest for HLA-C alleles. The study listed over 150 TCR beta chains as associated with cytomegalovirus.

In total, 630 or so healthy bone marrow donors made up the cohort. All cohort members were sampled while nominally healthy, although unrecorded immune exposures were likely present. Of the 670 or so cohort members, some 270 had positive CMV serostatus and just over 350 had negative CMV serostatus, and CMV serostatus was not recorded for the donor. Every donor gave a peripheral blood sample, and the peripheral blood mononuclear cells from that sample were used for TCR beta sequencing. The Qiagen DNeasy Blood Extraction Kit was used to extract genomic DNA from the blood cell samples. As for this clone: Its antigen is not yet known. No much larger clone is present one base from it, and per-base qualities are unavailable.

CDR3 length: 16 amino acids, cysteine to phenylalanine. The sequence is cut down to CDR3 DNA, 48 bases in frame from base 1. Based on the germline V gene, the CDR1 and CDR2 sequences are SGHRS and YFSETQ. Germline trimming amounts to 4 bases on V and 0 bases on J, with 7 as the count of junction bases outside the gene matches. Library preparation used the immunoSEQ multiplex PCR assay. For the multiplex PCR, a mixture combining 60 forward primers for TCR Vbeta segments and 13 reverse primers for TCR Jbeta segments was used. Amplification of the CDR3 region of rearranged TCR beta genes was performed with a multiplex PCR assay on genomic DNA. The Illumina HiSeq System was used to sequence the amplified TCR beta libraries as 87-base-pair reads. For the original study's pipeline: A later analysis counted tens of millions of unique TCR beta chains across the 550 to 700 repertoires, and 9 million to 14 million of these chains were shared by at least two donors. Raw reads were error-corrected and collapsed into unique sequences by a nearest-neighbor algorithm in which closely related sequences were merged to remove PCR and sequencing errors. Alignment of CDR3 sequences to IMGT reference sequences was used to assign V, D and J gene segments. For a sequence to be retained, a match of at least six nucleotides was required to both a V gene segment and a J gene segment. Rearrangements were called productive when the CDR3 lacked stop codons and stayed in frame with V and J; all others were non-productive. CDR3 was defined according to IMGT convention as the region running from the second conserved V-encoded cysteine to the conserved J-encoded phenylalanine. The earlier analysis of roughly 590 of the donors excluded any sequence lacking an unambiguous match to a single V gene segment. In an earlier analysis of about 590 of the donors, a V segment was called functional when productive rearrangements were above 56.7%, and segregating when the standard deviation between donors exceeded 5%. To diagnose cytomegalovirus status from the catalog of TCR beta chain sequences, a statistical classification framework was built. V and J gene assignment, in a later analysis, came from comparing TCR nucleotide sequences with IMGT/GENE-DB human TR gene sequences. The TCRdist pipeline was used in a later analysis to assign CDR3 sequences and most-parsimonious VDJ recombination scenarios. In a later analysis, every TCR beta chain was defined by the combination of its CDR3 amino acid sequence and its V-gene family, and reads without a unique V-gene family were dropped. A later analysis removed 600 or so highly shared, low-generation-probability nucleotide sequences to deal with suspected cross-contamination and a sequencing artifact. In a later analysis, a clonal expansion index for each public chain was calculated from normalized within-repertoire ranks of inferred template counts. In a later analysis, generation probabilities were computed with a VDJ recombination model fitted to out-of-frame rearrangements, and the resulting probabilities were checked against IGoR. Hypergeometric tests were used in a later analysis to score TCR-TCR, TCR-HLA and TCR-CMV co-occurrence, with a repertoire-size bias correction applied to the TCR pairs. In a later analysis, false discovery rates were estimated by permuting HLA or CMV assignments 20 times. In a later analysis, co-occurring TCRs were grouped using DBSCAN, and TCRdist sequence similarity was added for clustering within HLA-allele-positive subsets. Repertoires with fewer than 30,000 or more than 120,000 public chains were left out of co-occurrence clustering, as were about five repertoires with anomalous nucleotide sharing. In TCRdb, the immuneACCESS table is reduced to in-frame sequences with V and J assigned. These tables do not hold every clone; where another copy was compared, an unresolved V gene accounts for under half, and the others remain unexplained. The D gene and trimming were derived from the DNA, and the V and J assignments and clone size from that table. Here the sample has around 90,000 clones; about 68% occur a single time. The ten largest clonotypes hold 2.3% of the sample.

The chain is assembled from TRBV5-1 and TRBJ2-7; the junction holds 10 bases that match TRBD2. This receptor was obtained from a human donor in good health. Sample: PBMCs. CDR3 reads: CASSRSSGGSSYEQYF. In nucleotides, the sequence is TGCGCCAGCAGCCGCTCTAGCGGGGGTAGCTCCTACGAGCAGTACTTC.